This T cell receptor (beta chain) was observed in a study of shared clonotypes between healthy human individuals. Study results and caveats: Several donors held roughly 5% of naive CD4 clonotypes in common. When compared with the clonotypes that were shared by all four sorted-subset donors, the non-shared clonotypes turned out to have lower generation probabilities.

This clone was recorded once. Antigen: not known. After removal of 1 base from V and 7 bases from J, the junction contained 5 bases not matched to a gene. The CDR3 sequence is 16 residues long. Germline V gene sequence: CDR1 ENHRY, CDR2 SYGVKD. The repertoire was sequenced with immunoSEQ multiplex PCR; TCRdb's copy has only in-frame clones and lacks some. The repertoire includes 2 million to 2.5 million clones, less than 95% of them detected once, and 0.3% to 0.4% sits in the top ten. V gene TRBV10-3 combines with J gene TRBJ1-5; 12 nucleotides line up with TRBD1. The sequenced sample was naive CD4+ T cells from PBMCs. Subset specified: CD45RA+ positively selected. This clonotype originated in a man aged 18-30 years in good health. Some clones in this sample may be carry-over from other donors' samples. The CDR3 loop is CAISEYGTGGGQPQHF. In DNA, the CDR3 is TGTGCCATCAGTGAGTACGGGACAGGGGGCGGGCAGCCCCAGCATTTT.